The 14 T cell receptor beta chains in this list originate from one sample, sequenced in a study of T cell responses to AZD1222 COVID-19 vaccine. Assay used: immunoSEQ multiplex PCR; TCRdb lists only in-frame clones, some missing. The sample consists of tens of thousands of clones, 88% of them appearing once. Specimen: peripheral blood, collected on day 0 of AZD1222 vaccination. The source is an adult in good health.

The chain combines TRBV5-1 with TRBJ2-7; a weak D match, TRBD1 (6 bases). CDR3 length: 15 residues. The ends were cut back, 4 bases at V and 0 bases at J, with 14 bases in the middle. Germline V gene sequence: CDR1 SGHRS, CDR2 YFSETQ. For the CDR3, the DNA is TGCGCCAGCAGCGAGGGACACCGGAGCTCCTACGAGCAGTACTTC. Protein sequence: CASSEGHRSSYEQYF.

As DNA, the CDR3 is TGCGCCAGCAGTGATACTAGCGGGACCAGCTCCTACGAGCAGTACTTC. Protein sequence: CASSDTSGTSSYEQYF. V usage is TRBV10-1 and J usage is TRBJ2-7; 10 nucleotides align to TRBD2. CDR1 WNHNN and CDR2 SYGVQD come from the germline V gene (reference sequence). V was pared by 3 bases and J by 0 bases, with 5 bases of the junction left unmatched. The CDR3 totals 16 residues.

The chain joins TRBV15 to TRBJ1-1; 7 bases map to TRBD1. Germline V gene data show CDR1 as LNHNV and CDR2 as YYDKDF (reference sequence). The CDR3 is 17 residues long. Unmatched junction bases numbered 11, after V lost 1 base and J lost 3 bases. The CDR3 loop reads CATSRGPRQGLDTEAFF. DNA for the CDR3: TGTGCCACCAGCAGAGGTCCCAGACAGGGTTTGGACACTGAAGCTTTCTTT.

This clone was found once. The chain uses TRBV5-5 and TRBJ1-5; D gene uncertain. Trimming removed 4 bases at V and 1 base at J, with 6 bases between. The CDR3 extends over 13 amino acids. Germline loops: CDR1 SGHKS, CDR2 YYEKEE (reference sequence). CDR3 region: CASSTDSNQPQHF. The CDR3 nucleotides are TGTGCCAGCAGCACGGACAGCAATCAGCCCCAGCATTTT.

The chain employs TRBV15 and TRBJ2-1, with TRBD2 identical over 8 bases. CDR3 length: 15 residues. J was trimmed by 8 bases and V by 5 bases; bases with no gene match: 11. Germline-derived CDR1 and CDR2 are LNHNV and YYDKDF (reference sequence). This CDR3 is CATSWSGRTPDEQFF. In nucleotides, the CDR3 is TGTGCCACCAGCTGGAGCGGGAGAACACCGGATGAGCAGTTCTTC.

This clone was detected once. The V and J genes are TRBV7-2 and TRBJ2-1, with 11 bases lining up with TRBD2. The CDR3 sequence is 18 residues long. The V gene end was trimmed by 1 base and the J gene end by 5 bases; junction bases not matched to a gene: 10. Germline V gene sequence: CDR1 SGHTA, CDR2 FQGNSA. For the CDR3, the DNA is TGTGCCAGCAGCTTAGGGAGTCTTAGCGGGAGGGCGAACAATGAGCAGTTCTTC. Its translation is CASSLGSLSGRANNEQFF.

Only one count was recorded for this clone. V gene TRBV5-6 combines with J gene TRBJ2-7; the D gene is possibly TRBD2 (6 bases). The CDR3 loop spans 16 amino acids. Between the trimmed V and J ends, which lost 1 base and 7 bases, there was a span of 21 bases. CDR1 is SGHDT and CDR2 is YYEEEE in the germline V gene. The CDR3 protein is CASSLQRPVTGGEQYF. CDR3 sequence (DNA): TGTGCCAGCAGCTTGCAAAGGCCAGTCACCGGGGGTGAGCAGTACTTC.

The genes are TRBV5-1 and TRBJ2-1; 13 nucleotides agree with TRBD2. The CDR3 consists of 24 residues. V trimming: 0 bases; J trimming: 0 bases; junction bases outside the gene matches: 21. Per germline, CDR1 SGHRS and CDR2 YFSETQ. In nucleotides, the CDR3 is TGCGCCAGCAGCTTGGATATCGAAGCAGGGAAGACTAGCGGGAGGTTAAACTCCTACAATGAGCAGTTCTTC. It yields the protein CASSLDIEAGKTSGRLNSYNEQFF. The full variable domain, with the rest looked up from reference TRBV5-1 and TRBJ2-1, is KAGVTQTPRYLIKTRGQQVTLSCSPISGHRSVSWYQQTPGQGLQFLFEYFSETQRNKGNFPGRFSGRQFSNSRSEMNVSTLELGDSALYLCASSLDIEAGKTSGRLNSYNEQFFGPGTRLTVL.

The chain employs TRBV6-4 and TRBJ1-1; D unclear. Deletions cut 1 base from V and 4 bases from J, with 10 bases between. CDR1 MRHNA and CDR2 SNTAGT come from the germline V gene. The CDR3 is made up of 14 amino acids. The CDR3 nucleotides are TGTGCCAGCAGTGACTTACCGGGTGGCACTGAAGCTTTCTTT. It is translated as CASSDLPGGTEAFF.

This CDR3 is CASSLLPGQGNTEAFF. CDR3 nucleotides: TGCGCCAGCAGCTTACTACCGGGACAGGGGAACACTGAAGCTTTCTTT. The genes are TRBV5-1 and TRBJ1-1, with 9 bases fitting TRBD1. The length of the CDR3 is 16 residues. CDR1 is SGHRS and CDR2 is YFSETQ in the germline V gene. The V and J ends lost 2 bases and 1 base, in that order; junction bases with no gene match: 6. Full variable domain (outside the CDR3, taken from reference TRBV5-1 and TRBJ1-1): KAGVTQTPRYLIKTRGQQVTLSCSPISGHRSVSWYQQTPGQGLQFLFEYFSETQRNKGNFPGRFSGRQFSNSRSEMNVSTLELGDSALYLCASSLLPGQGNTEAFFGQGTRLTVV.

V is TRBV5-1 and J is TRBJ1-3; a weak D match, TRBD1 (5 bases). The germline gives CDR1 SGHRS, CDR2 YFSETQ. V shed 0 bases and J shed 0 bases, with 10 bases lying between them. This CDR3 is built from 16 residues. In DNA, the CDR3 is TGCGCCAGCAGCTTGGCCGGGGGGAACTCTGGAAACACCATATATTTT. Its protein product is CASSLAGGNSGNTIYF. Together with reference TRBV5-1 and TRBJ1-3, the CDR3 gives the full variable domain: KAGVTQTPRYLIKTRGQQVTLSCSPISGHRSVSWYQQTPGQGLQFLFEYFSETQRNKGNFPGRFSGRQFSNSRSEMNVSTLELGDSALYLCASSLAGGNSGNTIYFGEGSWLTVV.

V is TRBV11-2 and J is TRBJ2-3, with TRBD2 matching over 9 bases. CDR1 SGHAT and CDR2 FQNNGV come from the germline V gene. This CDR3 is built from 18 residues. V was pared by 1 base and J by 2 bases, with 10 bases of the junction left unmatched. The CDR3 sequence is CASSLAGEAGGFTDTQYF. The CDR3 nucleotides are TGTGCCAGCAGCTTAGCGGGTGAAGCGGGAGGATTCACAGATACGCAGTATTTT.

The chain uses TRBV19 and TRBJ1-1; the match to TRBD1 covers 10 bases. The length of the CDR3 is 14 residues. The germline CDR1 and CDR2 sequences are LNHDA and SQIVND (reference sequence). V lost 3 bases, J lost 10 bases, and 8 bases stayed unmatched. CDR3 in DNA: TGTGCCAGTAGTATCGCGAGACAGGGGGCTGCAGCTTTCTTT. Encoded protein: CASSIARQGAAAFF.

This chain joins TRBV24-1 and TRBJ2-5; the match to TRBD2 covers 14 bases. The CDR3 has 16 residues. CDR1 and CDR2 from the germline V gene are KGHDR and SFDVKD. V lost 4 bases, J lost 4 bases, and 4 bases stayed unmatched. CDR3 nucleotide sequence: TGTGCCACCAGTGAGGCCGGACTAGCGGGGGGAGAGACCCAGTACTTC. Protein sequence: CATSEAGLAGGETQYF.